Each of the 26 T cell receptor beta chains below was sequenced from the same sample in a study of CD8 T cells in Susac syndrome. An amount of RNA that ranged from about 0.45 to 1 ug was reverse transcribed with random hexamers. TCRdb called the immunoSEQ multiplex PCR reads again in MiXCR, with one record for every CDR3 protein. Among over 80,000 distinct CDR3 sequences listed, 94% were seen once. The sequenced sample consisted of CD8+ T cells from PBMCs. These TCRs come from a human donor with Susac syndrome.

The chain joins TRBV15 to TRBJ1-4; 10 bases agree with TRBD1. V lost 0 bases to trimming and J lost 5 bases; unmatched junction nucleotides: 0. This CDR3 contains 15 residues. CDR1 is LNHNV and CDR2 is YYDKDF in the germline V gene (reference sequence). This CDR3 is CATSRETGGNEKLFF. CDR3 sequence (DNA): TGTGCCACCAGCAGAGAGACAGGGGGCAATGAAAAACTGTTTTTT.

V usage is TRBV19 and J usage is TRBJ1-1, with D possibly being TRBD1 (5 bases). CDR1 LNHDA and CDR2 SQIVND come from the germline V gene (reference sequence). The V end lost 6 bases, the J end lost 1 base, and 9 bases lay between the germline ends. The CDR3 is 13 residues long. In DNA form, the CDR3 reads TGTGCCAGTAGCCCCGGGGGGAACACTGAAGCTTTCTTT. This sequence encodes CASSPGGNTEAFF.

The V and J genes are TRBV4-3 and TRBJ2-7; D is unclear. The CDR3 length is 16 residues. The germline V gene encodes CDR1 LGHNA and CDR2 YSLEER. V was clipped by 5 bases and J by 5 bases, with 22 bases between them. The CDR3 region has the DNA TGCGCCAGCAGCTACGCTCAAGACACCTCGCCCAACGAGCAGTACTTC. It codes for CASSYAQDTSPNEQYF.

V gene TRBV13 combines with J gene TRBJ2-3, with a possible D match to TRBD2 (7 bases). Germline-derived CDR1 and CDR2 are PRHDT and FYEKMQ (reference sequence). The CDR3 is made up of 16 amino acids. Trimming left V 1 base short and J 2 bases short, with 13 bases between. The CDR3 spells CASSLDGGPLTDTQYF. CDR3 in DNA: TGTGCCAGCAGCTTAGACGGGGGGCCCCTCACAGATACGCAGTATTTT.

The CDR3 DNA sequence: TGCGCCAGCAGCTTGGAAGCCAGCACCTACGAGCAGTACTTC. Amino acids: CASSLEASTYEQYF. V and J are TRBV5-1 and TRBJ2-7; D call uncertain. The CDR3 length is 14 residues. Per germline, CDR1 SGHRS and CDR2 YFSETQ. V gave up 0 bases and J gave up 2 bases, with 9 bases separating them.

The chain employs TRBV2 and TRBJ2-1; D may correspond to TRBD1 or TRBD2 (6 bases each). Between the trimmed V and J ends, which lost 8 bases and 12 bases, there was a span of 14 bases. The germline V gene has CDR1 SNHLY and CDR2 FYNNEI. CDR3 length equals 11 residues. The chain's CDR3 is CASFGGLGQFF. CDR3 DNA: TGTGCCAGCTTTGGGGGGCTAGGGCAGTTCTTC.

V and J are TRBV19 and TRBJ1-1; no clear D gene. Deletions cut 1 base from V and 3 bases from J, with 12 bases between. The CDR3 contains 15 residues. The germline gives CDR1 LNHDA, CDR2 SQIVND (reference sequence). Written as DNA, the CDR3 is TGTGCCAGTAGTATAGGGCATCTAGCCGACACTGAAGCTTTCTTT. It encodes CASSIGHLADTEAFF.

The chain recombines TRBV12-3 or TRBV12-4 with TRBJ1-2; 7 nucleotides line up with TRBD1. The J segment lost 12 bases and the V segment lost 7 bases, leaving 8 bases of the junction unmatched. This CDR3 is 11 amino acids long. CDR3: CASTADREHTF. The CDR3 DNA reads TGTGCCAGCACCGCAGACAGGGAACACACCTTC.

This clonotype was seen once. At one end, the junction sequence differs from germline, possibly due to a read error. The chain links TRBV20-1 to TRBJ2-5, with 12 bases that match TRBD2. In germline, CDR1 is DFQATT, CDR2 SNEGSKA (reference sequence). The CDR3 is 17 residues long. CDR3 DNA: TGCAGCGCTAGGGCCAAGGGACTAGCGGGTTGGCAAGAGACCCAGTACTTC. It specifies CSARAKGLAGWQETQYF.

The rearrangement joins TRBV7-9 to TRBJ2-1, with D hard to call. Per the germline V gene, CDR1 is SEHNR and CDR2 is FQNEAQ (reference sequence). V was clipped by 3 bases and J by 9 bases, with 12 bases between them. The CDR3 length is 13 residues. As DNA, the CDR3 is TGTGCCAGCAGCTTCGAGGAGTCGGGTGAGCAGTTCTTC. It translates to CASSFEESGEQFF.

J is TRBJ1-1 and V is TRBV30; D unresolved. The germline CDR1 and CDR2 sequences are GTSNPN and SVGIG (reference sequence). The CDR3 length is 12 residues. The V end was cut by 4 bases, the J end by 0 bases, with 6 bases between. The CDR3 spells CAWTVMNTEAFF. In DNA form, the CDR3 reads TGTGCCTGGACAGTCATGAACACTGAAGCTTTCTTT. Full variable domain (remainder filled in from reference TRBV30 and TRBJ1-1): SQTIHQWPATLVQPVGSPLSLECTVEGTSNPNLYWYRQAAGRGLQLLFYSVGIGQISSEVPQNLSASRPQDRQFILSSKKLLLSDSGFYLCAWTVMNTEAFFGQGTRLTVV.

The chain links TRBV12-3 or TRBV12-4 to TRBJ2-2; D call uncertain. The V end lost 7 bases, the J end lost 5 bases, and 8 bases lay between the germline ends. CDR3 length equals 12 residues. The CDR3 DNA is TGTGCCAGCACCCCAGGAACCGGGGAGCTGTTTTTT. This translates into CASTPGTGELFF.

The CDR3 region has the DNA TGTGCCAGCAGCGTACAGAGTAGCGGGAGGGGTGGCACCGGGGAGCTGTTTTTT. This sequence encodes CASSVQSSGRGGTGELFF. V is TRBV9 and J is TRBJ2-2, with 11 bases fitting TRBD2. Germline loops: CDR1 SGDLS, CDR2 YYNGEE. With 1 base clipped from V and 4 bases from J, the junction kept 9 bases outside the gene matches. The CDR3 has 18 residues.

The V call is TRBV7-6, the J call TRBJ2-3, with D perhaps TRBD2 (7 bases). The V gene lost 2 bases and the J gene lost 1 base, with 19 bases spanning the gap. The V gene's germline CDR1 is SGHVS and CDR2 FNYEAQ. CDR3 length equals 18 residues. The CDR3 sequence: CASSLLAAGGGGTDTQYF. The CDR3, as DNA: TGTGCCAGCAGCTTATTGGCGGCGGGCGGGGGCGGCACAGATACGCAGTATTTT. The full variable domain, with the rest looked up from reference TRBV7-6 and TRBJ2-3, is GAGVSQSPRYKVTKRGQDVALRCDPISGHVSLYWYRQALGQGPEFLTYFNYEAQQDKSGLPNDRFSAERPEGSISTLTIQRTEQRDSAMYRCASSLLAAGGGGTDTQYFGPGTRLTVL.

The chain uses TRBV15 and TRBJ1-1, with TRBD1 identical over 10 bases. The CDR3 consists of 19 residues. The germline V gene encodes CDR1 LNHNV and CDR2 YYDKDF (reference sequence). V trimming: 5 bases; J trimming: 1 base; junction bases outside the gene matches: 16. The DNA of the CDR3 is TGTGCCACCAGCTGGGAGGGTGACGGGACAGGGGTTGCGAACACTGAAGCTTTCTTT. Its translation is CATSWEGDGTGVANTEAFF. The complete variable domain, with remaining parts taken from reference TRBV15 and TRBJ1-1, reads DAMVIQNPRYQVTQFGKPVTLSCSQTLNHNVMYWYQQKSSQAPKLLFHYYDKDFNNEADTPDNFQSRRPNTSFCFLDIRSPGLGDTAMYLCATSWEGDGTGVANTEAFFGQGTRLTVV.

The chain carries TRBV7-9 and TRBJ2-1; 8 bases fit TRBD2. V dropped 5 bases and J dropped 8; count of bases not matched to a gene: 5. Per the germline V gene, CDR1 is SEHNR and CDR2 is FQNEAQ (reference sequence). This CDR3 region has 13 residues. This CDR3 is CASSPSGGDEQFF. DNA of the CDR3: TGTGCCAGCAGCCCAAGCGGGGGTGATGAGCAGTTCTTC.

This sequence joins TRBV27 and TRBJ2-3; D is perhaps TRBD1 (6 bases). V was pared by 8 bases and J by 3 bases, with 18 bases between. CDR1 and CDR2 (germline): MNHEY, SMNVEV (reference sequence). The CDR3 is made up of 15 amino acids. The CDR3 DNA sequence: TGTGCCAGCGTCTACACAGGGTGGTATACAGATACGCAGTATTTT. It is translated as CASVYTGWYTDTQYF.

V is TRBV29-1 and J is TRBJ2-7, with D perhaps matching TRBD2 (7 bases). V was pared by 8 bases and J by 0 bases, with 17 bases between. The CDR3 sequence is 14 residues long. CDR1 is SQVTM, CDR2 ANQGSEA, per germline. CDR3 sequence reads: CSRVRGGHSYEQYF. CDR3 nucleotide sequence: TGCAGCCGTGTAAGGGGGGGGCACTCCTACGAGCAGTACTTC.

The chain joins TRBV3-1 to TRBJ2-5; TRBD2 might be the D (7 bases). The germline CDR1 and CDR2 sequences are LGHDT and YNNKEL (reference sequence). With 1 base removed from V and 1 base from J, the gap between germline ends came to 10 bases. The CDR3 runs 15 residues. CDR3 nucleotide sequence: TGTGCCAGCAGCCAAGGTCGGGGGGCCCAAGAGACCCAGTACTTC. Translating it yields CASSQGRGAQETQYF.

The gene calls are TRBV20-1 and TRBJ1-5; a weak D match, TRBD1 (6 bases). V was shortened by 2 bases and J by 3 bases, with 11 bases between the two germline ends. Germline CDR1 DFQATT, CDR2 SNEGSKA (reference sequence). The CDR3 is made up of 14 amino acids. This chain's CDR3 is CSARLQGYNQPQHF. The DNA of the CDR3 is TGCAGTGCTAGACTCCAGGGGTACAATCAGCCCCAGCATTTT.

The chain recombines TRBV20-1 with TRBJ2-5; either TRBD1 or TRBD2 may fit D (5 bases each). Looked up from germline, CDR1 is DFQATT and CDR2 is SNEGSKA (reference sequence). The CDR3 contains 15 residues. V shed 2 bases and J shed 1 base, with 14 bases lying between them. CDR3 nucleotide sequence: TGCAGTGCTAGACCGCTGGGGCGGGTCCAAGAGACCCAGTACTTC. Translation: CSARPLGRVQETQYF.

The chain links TRBV4-2 to TRBJ2-2, with D unclear. The CDR3 covers 14 residues. V was trimmed by 0 bases and J by 3 bases, leaving 5 bases between them. Per germline, CDR1 LGHNA and CDR2 YNFKEQ. The CDR3 sequence: CASSQEQYTGELFF. The CDR3 DNA follows: TGTGCCAGCAGCCAAGAACAGTACACCGGGGAGCTGTTTTTT.

Comments on this clonotype: This may come from a read error, since a much larger clone is one base off. This rearrangement joins TRBV27 to TRBJ2-1; the D gene could be TRBD1 or TRBD2 (5 bases each). Per the germline V gene, CDR1 is MNHEY and CDR2 is SMNVEV (reference sequence). This CDR3 contains 14 residues. Written as DNA, the CDR3 is TGTGCCAGCAGTCCTTACGGGACCAACAATGAGCTGTTCTTC. This encodes CASSPYGTNNELFF.

The genes are TRBV6-5 and TRBJ2-7, with D perhaps given as TRBD1 or TRBD2 (7 bases each). This CDR3 contains 14 residues. Germline V gives CDR1 MNHEY, CDR2 SVGAGI. Deletions cut 2 bases from V and 7 bases from J, with 15 bases between. The CDR3 DNA is TGTGCCAGCAGTTACCCCGGGACAGCGGGGGAGCAGTACTTC. Amino acids: CASSYPGTAGEQYF.

The chain recombines TRBV30 with TRBJ1-2, with 9 nucleotides matching TRBD1. This CDR3 is built from 13 residues. Germline loops: CDR1 GTSNPN, CDR2 SVGIG (reference sequence). V was pared by 4 bases and J by 6 bases, with 6 bases of the junction left unmatched. CDR3 nucleotide sequence: TGTGCCTGGAAGGGGACAGGGCTGAATGGCTACACCTTC. This encodes CAWKGTGLNGYTF.

CDR3 coding DNA: TGTGCCAGCACCACCTCGGGACAGGGTAGCGCAGATACGCAGTATTTT. Protein: CASTTSGQGSADTQYF. This chain uses TRBV7-9 with TRBJ2-3; TRBD1 agrees at 9 bases. Per germline, CDR1 SEHNR and CDR2 FQNEAQ (reference sequence). V lost 7 bases and J lost 4; bases outside the gene matches: 12. This CDR3 comprises 16 residues. Full variable domain (rest looked up from reference TRBV7-9 and TRBJ2-3): DTGVSQNPRHKITKRGQNVTFRCDPISEHNRLYWYRQTLGQGPEFLTYFQNEAQLEKSRLLSDRFSAERPKGSFSTLEIQRTEQGDSAMYLCASTTSGQGSADTQYFGPGTRLTVL.